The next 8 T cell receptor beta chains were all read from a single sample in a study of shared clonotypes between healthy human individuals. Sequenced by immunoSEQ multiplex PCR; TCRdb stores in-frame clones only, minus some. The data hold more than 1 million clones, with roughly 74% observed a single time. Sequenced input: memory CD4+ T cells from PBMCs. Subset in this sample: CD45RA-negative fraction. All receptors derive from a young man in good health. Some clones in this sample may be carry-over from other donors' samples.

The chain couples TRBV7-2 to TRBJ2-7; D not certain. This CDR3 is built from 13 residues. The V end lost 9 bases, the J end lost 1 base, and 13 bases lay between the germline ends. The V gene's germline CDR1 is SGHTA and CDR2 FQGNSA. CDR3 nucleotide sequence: TGTGCCAGTCGGCGGCTAGTTTCCTACGAGCAGTACTTC. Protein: CASRRLVSYEQYF.

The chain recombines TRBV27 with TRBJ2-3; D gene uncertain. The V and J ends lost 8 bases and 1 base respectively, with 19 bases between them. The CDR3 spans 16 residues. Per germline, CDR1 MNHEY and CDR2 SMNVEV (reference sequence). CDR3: CASSKPLGVGTDTQYF. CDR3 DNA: TGTGCCAGCTCGAAACCCCTAGGTGTGGGCACAGATACGCAGTATTTT.

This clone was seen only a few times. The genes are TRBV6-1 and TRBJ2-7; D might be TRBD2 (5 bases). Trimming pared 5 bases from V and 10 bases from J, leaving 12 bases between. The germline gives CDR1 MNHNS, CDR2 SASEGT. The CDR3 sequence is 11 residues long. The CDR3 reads CASSRLGLQYF. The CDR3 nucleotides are TGTGCCAGCAGTCGACTTGGACTCCAGTACTTC.

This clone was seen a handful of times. The CDR3 DNA follows: TGCGCCAGCAGCCCAGGACAGGGACATAATGAAAAACTGTTTTTT. As protein: CASSPGQGHNEKLFF. J is TRBJ1-4 and V is TRBV5-1, with 8 positions matching TRBD1. Germline trimming cut 4 bases from V and 4 bases from J; bases unmatched to any gene: 6. The CDR3 length is 15 residues. Germline lookup yields CDR1 SGHRS and CDR2 YFSETQ.

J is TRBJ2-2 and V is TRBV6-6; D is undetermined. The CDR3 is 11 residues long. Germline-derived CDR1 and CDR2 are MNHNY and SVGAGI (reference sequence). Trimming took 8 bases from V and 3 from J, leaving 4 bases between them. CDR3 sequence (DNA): TGTGCCAGCGGATACACCGGGGAGCTGTTTTTT. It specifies CASGYTGELFF.

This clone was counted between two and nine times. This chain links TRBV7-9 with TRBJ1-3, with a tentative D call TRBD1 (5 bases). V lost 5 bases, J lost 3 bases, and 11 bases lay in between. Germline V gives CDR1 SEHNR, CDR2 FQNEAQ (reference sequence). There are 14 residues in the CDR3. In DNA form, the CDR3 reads TGTGCCAGCAGCCCACGGGGGTATGGAAACACCATATATTTT. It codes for CASSPRGYGNTIYF. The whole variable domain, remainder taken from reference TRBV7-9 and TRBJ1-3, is DTGVSQNPRHKITKRGQNVTFRCDPISEHNRLYWYRQTLGQGPEFLTYFQNEAQLEKSRLLSDRFSAERPKGSFSTLEIQRTEQGDSAMYLCASSPRGYGNTIYFGEGSWLTVV.

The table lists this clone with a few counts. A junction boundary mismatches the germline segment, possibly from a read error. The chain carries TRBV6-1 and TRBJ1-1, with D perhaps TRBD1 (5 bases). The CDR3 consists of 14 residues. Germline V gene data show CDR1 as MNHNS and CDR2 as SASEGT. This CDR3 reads CASSKAGVNTEAFF. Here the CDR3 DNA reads TGTGCCAGCAGTAAAGCGGGGGTGAACACTGAAGCTTTCTTT.

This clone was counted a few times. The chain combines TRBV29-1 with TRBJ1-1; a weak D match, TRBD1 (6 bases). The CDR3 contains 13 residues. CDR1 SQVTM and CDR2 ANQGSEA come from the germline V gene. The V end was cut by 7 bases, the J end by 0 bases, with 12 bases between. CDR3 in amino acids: CSGMGHMNTEAFF. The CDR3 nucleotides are TGCAGCGGGATGGGACATATGAACACTGAAGCTTTCTTT.